This T cell receptor beta chain stems from a study of blood T cell repertoires in COVID-19. Across the whole study: Specimens from acute and convalescent COVID-19 originated in the United States, Italy and Spain. PBMCs, B-cell-depleted T cells, or T cells provided the cDNA or gDNA that made up the material.

V trimming: 10 bases; J trimming: 7 bases; junction bases outside the gene matches: 14. There are 14 residues in the CDR3. Germline loops: CDR1 MNHEY, CDR2 SMNVEV (reference sequence). Source study methods: Reference gene primer amplification gave nucleated cell count estimates. The repertoire was sequenced with immunoSEQ multiplex PCR; TCRdb's copy has only in-frame clones and lacks some. That table furnishes V, J and clone size, whereas the DNA furnished D and trimming. The sample lists 110,000 or so clones; approximately 85% were seen once. This clone was observed once. J is TRBJ2-7 and V is TRBV27; 9 bases agree with TRBD1. This sequence originates from a man aged 35 to 55 with acute or convalescent COVID-19. Source material: peripheral blood. CDR3 sequence: CATAPGQGFDEQYF. DNA for the CDR3: TGTGCCACCGCGCCTGGACAGGGGTTCGATGAGCAGTACTTC.